This T cell receptor (beta chain) derives from a study of neurological immune-mediated disorders (dated by TCRdb to between 2017 and 2020). With regard to the full study: Using UMI-based sequencing, the study compared peripheral blood TCR-beta repertoires from patients with HTLV-I-associated myelopathy (HAM/TSP), patients with multiple sclerosis, and healthy controls. Alongside PBMC samples, the set of fewer than 110 TCR-beta libraries contained longitudinal samples, technical triplicates, and paired CD4+ and CD8+ T-cell subsets that had been sorted. The cohort was made up of 60 to 75 subjects, consisting of some 15 HAM/TSP patients, some 34 multiple sclerosis patients and around 20 healthy controls.

Study-wide findings and limitations: No identical CDR3 amino acid sequences were found to be shared among expanded clones across subjects, suggesting that TCR-beta repertoires were private in all groups. TCR clonal expansion was highest in HAM/TSP patients and lowest in MS patients, with MS patients falling below even healthy controls.

With regard to this clonotype: The antigen this receptor binds is unknown. No much larger clonotype is one base removed from it; base qualities were not supplied.

From the cysteine up to the phenylalanine, the CDR3 has a length of 18 residues. The kept DNA is CDR3 alone, 54 bases in frame from the first base. V is pared back by 8 bases and J by 4 bases, with 26 bases lying between the germline termini. The germline V gene gives CDR1 as MNHEY and CDR2 as SVGEGT. cDNA synthesis used template-switch 5'RACE with a primer carrying a 10-nucleotide random unique molecular identifier tagging each TCR transcript. Every sequencing run covered 15-18 subjects and yielded more than 160 million TCR-beta sequences. The RNeasy kit was used to extract total RNA. Using the KAPA Real-time Library Amplification kit, TCR-beta VDJ regions were amplified with primers for the TCR constant region and the 5'RACE anchor. Sample indexes and Illumina adaptors were added in a first PCR, after which library yield was increased in a second PCR. After purification with Ampure beads, the TCR product of roughly 650 bp was size-selected on a 2% E-gel SizeSelection system. Before pooling, libraries had their quality checked on a Bioanalyzer, their concentration measured with Qubit, and their quantity determined with the Kapa Library Quantification kit. An Illumina HiSeq 2500 sequenced the libraries paired-end 2 x 150 bp. To increase sequence diversity, roughly 24-32% phiX was spiked into each library pool. Under the source paper's analysis protocol: The UMI-based MiGEC pipeline processed quality-filtered reads and removed over 90% of raw TCR sequences during error correction. VDJ genes were aligned to IMGT germline references, and clonotypes were defined by unique CDR3 amino acid sequence plus V-J genes. Clonal expansion, Shannon diversity and CDR3 relatedness were evaluated with VDJtools (CalcPairwiseDistances, ClusterSamples), while phylogenetic trees were built in CLCbio workbench. Using coefficient-of-variation modelling across technical triplicates, the study counted a clone as expanded if it had at least 8 unique UMIs. TCRdb took the public reads, trimmed them with fastp at Q25, ran MiXCR for clone calling and kept in-frame beta chains. When rows share a CDR3 protein, they turn into one entry using the most common DNA and genes. These V and J calls rely on TCRdb rather than the paper's analysis. The sample table lists about 50,000 distinct CDR3 sequences, over 9% of them with a count of one. The ten largest account for around 21% of the sample.

For unsorted PBMC libraries, 2 million PBMCs were used after storage in RNAlater at -80 degrees C until RNA extraction. Peripheral blood underwent Ficoll-Hypaque density gradient centrifugation to isolate PBMCs, which were then cryopreserved in liquid nitrogen. The chain uses TRBV6-2 or TRBV6-3 and TRBJ2-2; the best D guess is TRBD2, with 6 bases matching. Material for sequencing was PBMCs. The origin of this receptor is a woman aged 40 to 55 with HTLV-1-associated myelopathy (HAM/TSP). CDR3 protein: CASRTLPGLPVSTGELFF. The DNA sequence follows: TGTGCCAGCCGGACCCTTCCGGGACTCCCGGTGAGCACCGGGGAGCTGTTTTTT.